The rows below give T cell receptor beta chains drawn from one sample of a study of T cells in Graves' hyperthyroidism and ophthalmopathy. TCRdb re-derived calls from the multiplex PCR reads in MiXCR, one entry per CDR3 protein. The sample has around 690,000 distinct CDR3 sequences; 20% to 25% are singletons. The sample was blood. These receptors came from a young man with Graves' ophthalmopathy. Both conserved end residues are part of each CDR3. Each record gives: clone size, D gene, J gene, V gene, CDR3 protein, CDR3 DNA. A D gene is named only where the DNA matches it firmly. Size is omitted from some rows. Given values are once, few, many or a class for expanded clones.

clone size: few; D gene: .; J gene: TRBJ2-2; V gene: TRBV20-1; CDR3 protein: CSASLLPAGELFF; CDR3 DNA: TGCAGTGCTAGTCTCCTTCCAGCCGGGGAGCTGTTTTTT
clone size: .; D gene: .; J gene: TRBJ1-2; V gene: TRBV19; CDR3 protein: CASRPPGTKINYGYTF; CDR3 DNA: TGTGCCAGTAGACCGCCCGGGACAAAAATTAACTATGGCTACACCTTC
clone size: .; D gene: TRBD2; J gene: TRBJ2-1; V gene: TRBV15; CDR3 protein: CATSRELAVYNEQFF; CDR3 DNA: TGTGCCACCAGCAGAGAACTAGCGGTCTACAATGAGCAGTTCTTC
clone size: .; D gene: TRBD2; J gene: TRBJ2-5; V gene: TRBV7-9; CDR3 protein: CASSQLAGYWTQYF; CDR3 DNA: TGTGCCAGCAGCCAACTAGCGGGCTATTGGACCCAGTACTTC
clone size: .; D gene: TRBD2; J gene: TRBJ2-1; V gene: TRBV20-1; CDR3 protein: CSARDGAGLAGNEQFF; CDR3 DNA: TGCAGTGCTAGAGATGGGGCGGGACTAGCGGGGAATGAGCAGTTCTTC
clone size: many; D gene: TRBD2; J gene: TRBJ2-1; V gene: TRBV7-9; CDR3 protein: CASSLTGLAGFNEQFF; CDR3 DNA: TGTGCCAGCAGCCTAACGGGGCTAGCGGGATTCAATGAGCAGTTCTTC
clone size: once; D gene: TRBD1; J gene: TRBJ2-7; V gene: TRBV4-1; CDR3 protein: CASSRTGVGEQYF; CDR3 DNA: TGCGCCAGCAGCCGCACAGGGGTAGGGGAGCAGTACTTC
clone size: many; D gene: TRBD1; J gene: TRBJ1-1; V gene: TRBV2; CDR3 protein: CASRAGGSTEAFF; CDR3 DNA: TGTGCCAGCAGAGCAGGGGGGAGCACTGAAGCTTTCTTT
clone size: .; D gene: TRBD2; J gene: TRBJ2-7; V gene: TRBV20-1; CDR3 protein: CSASQGLAGGYEQYF; CDR3 DNA: TGCAGTGCTAGTCAAGGACTAGCGGGAGGTTACGAGCAGTACTTC
clone size: many; D gene: .; J gene: TRBJ1-5; V gene: TRBV28; CDR3 protein: CASSHPDRQGPQHF; CDR3 DNA: TGTGCCAGCAGTCACCCGGACCGGCAAGGACCCCAGCATTTT
clone size: few; D gene: .; J gene: TRBJ2-7; V gene: TRBV5-1; CDR3 protein: CASSPTSSSYEQYF; CDR3 DNA: TGCGCCAGCAGCCCTACTAGCAGCTCCTACGAGCAGTACTTC
clone size: many; D gene: .; J gene: TRBJ2-5; V gene: TRBV30; CDR3 protein: CAWSVGGPKETQYF; CDR3 DNA: TGTGCCTGGAGTGTAGGAGGCCCGAAGGAGACCCAGTACTTC
clone size: .; D gene: .; J gene: TRBJ2-2; V gene: TRBV7-6; CDR3 protein: CASSFLVFSGYTGELFF; CDR3 DNA: TGTGCCAGCAGCTTTTTGGTTTTTAGCGGATACACCGGGGAGCTGTTTTTT
clone size: .; D gene: TRBD2; J gene: TRBJ2-1; V gene: TRBV6-1; CDR3 protein: CASQTGGGSYNEQFF; CDR3 DNA: TGTGCCAGTCAAACCGGGGGGGGATCCTACAATGAGCAGTTCTTC
clone size: few; D gene: .; J gene: TRBJ1-3; V gene: TRBV6-1; CDR3 protein: CASSEATGPTGNTIYF; CDR3 DNA: TGTGCCAGCAGTGAAGCCACAGGACCAACTGGAAACACCATATATTTT